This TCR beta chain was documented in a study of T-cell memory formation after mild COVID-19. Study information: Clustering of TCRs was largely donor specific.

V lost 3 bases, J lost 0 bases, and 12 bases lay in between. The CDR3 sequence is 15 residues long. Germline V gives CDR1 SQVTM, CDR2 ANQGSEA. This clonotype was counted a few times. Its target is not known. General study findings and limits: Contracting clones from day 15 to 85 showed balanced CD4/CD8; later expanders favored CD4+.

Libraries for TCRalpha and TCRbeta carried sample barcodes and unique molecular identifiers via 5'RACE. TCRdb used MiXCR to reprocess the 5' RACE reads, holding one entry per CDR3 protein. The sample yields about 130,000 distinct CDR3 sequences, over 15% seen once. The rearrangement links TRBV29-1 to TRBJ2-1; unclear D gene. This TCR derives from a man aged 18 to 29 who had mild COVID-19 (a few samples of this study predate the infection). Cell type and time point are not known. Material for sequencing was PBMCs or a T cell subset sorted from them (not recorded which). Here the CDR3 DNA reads TGCAGCGTTGATCGTGCTACAACCTCCTACAATGAGCAGTTCTTC. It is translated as CSVDRATTSYNEQFF.